The 6 T cell receptor beta chains listed next were all sequenced from one sample in a study of CD8 T cells in ankylosing spondylitis. TCRdb re-called the 5' RACE reads with MiXCR, one entry per CDR3 protein. In the table there are about 130,000 distinct CDR3 sequences, around 13% of which are singletons. Sequencing was done on a sample of blood, either unsorted or a sorted T cell fraction (not recorded which). Receptor source: a female donor with ankylosing spondylitis or in good health (not recorded which).

This clonotype was detected a few times. This rearrangement joins TRBV12-3 or TRBV12-4 to TRBJ1-3; D not resolved. CDR3 length: 14 amino acids. V dropped 6 bases and J dropped 0 bases, with 9 bases sitting between them. The CDR3 loop reads CASRGAISGNTIYF. The CDR3 DNA is TGTGCCAGCAGGGGAGCCATCTCTGGAAACACCATATATTTT.

This clonotype was counted ten times or more. V and J are TRBV20-1 and TRBJ2-1; D possibly matches TRBD1 or TRBD2 (5 bases each). The CDR3 is 17 amino acids. Trimming shortened V by 3 bases and J by 4 bases, and 22 bases separated the two germline ends. Germline values: CDR1 DFQATT, CDR2 SNEGSKA (reference sequence). The CDR3 reads CSASLRRGDRHYNEQFF. The CDR3 nucleotides are TGCAGTGCTAGTCTCCGTAGAGGGGACCGTCATTACAATGAGCAGTTCTTC.

This clonotype was picked up a small number of times. The chain employs TRBV21-1 and TRBJ2-1; the tabulated D call, TRBD1, remains unverified against the DNA. TRBV21-1 is flagged as a pseudogene. The CDR3 spans 17 residues. DNA for the CDR3: TGTGCCAGCAGCAAAGGAGCCTCGGGACAGTTTTACAATGAGCAGTTCTTC. This translates into CASSKGASGQFYNEQFF.

This clonotype was counted between two and nine times. The chain joins TRBV6-1 to TRBJ2-1, with D perhaps TRBD2 (5 bases). The ends were cut back, 5 bases at V and 0 bases at J, with 11 bases in the middle. The CDR3 is 15 amino acids. CDR1 is MNHNS and CDR2 is SASEGT in the germline V gene. Written as DNA, the CDR3 is TGTGCCAGCAGTCCCCCGGGAAGCTCCTACAATGAGCAGTTCTTC. Its protein is CASSPPGSSYNEQFF.

This clonotype turned up a few times. The chain links TRBV10-3 to TRBJ2-5, with 8 bases matching TRBD1. Germline V lookup: CDR1 ENHRY, CDR2 SYGVKD. CDR3 size: 13 residues. J lost 4 bases, V lost 6 bases, and 4 bases had no gene match. CDR3 loop: CAIRDRVAETQYF. DNA for the CDR3: TGTGCCATCAGGGACAGGGTGGCAGAGACCCAGTACTTC.

The chain's CDR3 is CASSGDPSQTRTDTQYF. The DNA of the CDR3 is TGTGCCAGCAGTGGGGATCCGAGCCAAACCCGCACAGATACGCAGTATTTT. The V and J genes are TRBV2 and TRBJ2-3; no clear D gene. V dropped 4 bases and J dropped 1 base, with 18 bases sitting between them. The CDR3 totals 17 residues. The germline V gene encodes CDR1 SNHLY and CDR2 FYNNEI.